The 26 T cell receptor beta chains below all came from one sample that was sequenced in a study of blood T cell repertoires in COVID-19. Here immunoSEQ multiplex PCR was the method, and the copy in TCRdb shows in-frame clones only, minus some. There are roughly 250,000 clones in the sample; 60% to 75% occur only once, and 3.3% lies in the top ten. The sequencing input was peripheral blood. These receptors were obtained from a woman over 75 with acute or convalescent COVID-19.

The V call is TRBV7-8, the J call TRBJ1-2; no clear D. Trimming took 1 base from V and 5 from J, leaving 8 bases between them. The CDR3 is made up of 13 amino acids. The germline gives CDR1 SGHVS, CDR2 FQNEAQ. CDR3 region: CASSLGSGYGYTF. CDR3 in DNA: TGTGCCAGCAGCTTAGGATCAGGTTATGGCTACACCTTC.

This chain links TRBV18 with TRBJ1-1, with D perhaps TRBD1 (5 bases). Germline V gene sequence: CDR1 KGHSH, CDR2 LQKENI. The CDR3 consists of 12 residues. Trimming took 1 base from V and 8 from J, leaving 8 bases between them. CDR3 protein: CASSPQQGEAFF. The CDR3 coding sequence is TGTGCCAGCTCACCACAGCAGGGAGAAGCTTTCTTT.

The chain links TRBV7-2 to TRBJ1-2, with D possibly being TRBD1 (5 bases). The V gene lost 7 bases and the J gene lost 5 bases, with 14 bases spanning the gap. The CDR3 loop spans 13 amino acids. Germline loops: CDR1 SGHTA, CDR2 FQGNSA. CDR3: CASTPGLQYGYTF. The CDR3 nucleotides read TGTGCCAGCACCCCGGGACTGCAATATGGCTACACCTTC. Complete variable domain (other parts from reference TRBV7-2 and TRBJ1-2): GAGVSQSPSNKVTEKGKDVELRCDPISGHTALYWYRQSLGQGLEFLIYFQGNSAPDKSGLPSDRFSAERTGGSVSTLTIQRTQQEDSAVYLCASTPGLQYGYTFGSGTRLTVV.

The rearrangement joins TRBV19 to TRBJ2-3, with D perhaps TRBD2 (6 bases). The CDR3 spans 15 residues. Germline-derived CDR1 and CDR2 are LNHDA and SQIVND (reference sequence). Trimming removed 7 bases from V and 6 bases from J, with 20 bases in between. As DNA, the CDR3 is TGTGCCAGTACCGACCGGGACTCCTGGGGGGATACGCAGTATTTT. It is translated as CASTDRDSWGDTQYF.

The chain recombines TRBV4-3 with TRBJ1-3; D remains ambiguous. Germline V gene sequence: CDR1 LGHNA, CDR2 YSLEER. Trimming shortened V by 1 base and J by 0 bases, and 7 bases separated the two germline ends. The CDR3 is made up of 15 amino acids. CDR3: CASSQGAHSGNTIYF. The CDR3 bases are TGCGCCAGCAGCCAAGGGGCTCACTCTGGAAACACCATATATTTT.

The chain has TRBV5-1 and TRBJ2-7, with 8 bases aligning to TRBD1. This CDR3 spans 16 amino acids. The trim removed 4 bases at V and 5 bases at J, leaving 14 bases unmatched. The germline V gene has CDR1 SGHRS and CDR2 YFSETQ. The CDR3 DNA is TGCGCCAGCAGCCGGGGAGGAGGACAGGGTCTCCACGAGCAGTACTTC. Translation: CASSRGGGQGLHEQYF. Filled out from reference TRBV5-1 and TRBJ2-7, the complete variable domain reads KAGVTQTPRYLIKTRGQQVTLSCSPISGHRSVSWYQQTPGQGLQFLFEYFSETQRNKGNFPGRFSGRQFSNSRSEMNVSTLELGDSALYLCASSRGGGQGLHEQYFGPGTRLTVT.

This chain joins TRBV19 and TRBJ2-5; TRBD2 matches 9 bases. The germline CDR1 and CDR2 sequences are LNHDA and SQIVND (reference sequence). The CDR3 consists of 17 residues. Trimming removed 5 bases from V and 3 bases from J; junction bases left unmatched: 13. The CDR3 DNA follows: TGTGCCAGTAGTCCCGCCCAGCTAGCGGGGACTAAAGAGACCCAGTACTTC. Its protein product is CASSPAQLAGTKETQYF.

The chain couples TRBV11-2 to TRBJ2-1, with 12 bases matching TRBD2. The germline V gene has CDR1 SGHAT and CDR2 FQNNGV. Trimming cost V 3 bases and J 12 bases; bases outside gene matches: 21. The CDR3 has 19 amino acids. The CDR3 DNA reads TGTGCCAGCAGCTTGACCCCCGTTCAGACTAGCGGGAGAGTTAGGTCGCAGTTCTTC. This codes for CASSLTPVQTSGRVRSQFF.

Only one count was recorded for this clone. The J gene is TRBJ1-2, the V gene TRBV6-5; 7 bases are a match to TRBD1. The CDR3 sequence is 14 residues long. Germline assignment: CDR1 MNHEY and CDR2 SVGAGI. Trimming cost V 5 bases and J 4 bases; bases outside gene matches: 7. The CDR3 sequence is CASSPGDSFYGYTF. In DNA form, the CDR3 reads TGTGCCAGCAGTCCAGGGGACAGCTTCTATGGCTACACCTTC.

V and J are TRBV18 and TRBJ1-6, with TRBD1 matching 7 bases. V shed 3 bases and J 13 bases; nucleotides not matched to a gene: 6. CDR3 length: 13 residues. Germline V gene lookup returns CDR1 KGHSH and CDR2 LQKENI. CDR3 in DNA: TGTGCCAGCTCACCGGGACAGTTCGTTCCCCTCCACTTT. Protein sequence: CASSPGQFVPLHF. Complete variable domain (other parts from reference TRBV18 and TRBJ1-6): NAGVMQNPRHLVRRRGQEARLRCSPMKGHSHVYWYRQLPEEGLKFMVYLQKENIIDESGMPKERFSAEFPKEGPSILRIQQVVRGDSAAYFCASSPGQFVPLHFGNGTRLTVT.

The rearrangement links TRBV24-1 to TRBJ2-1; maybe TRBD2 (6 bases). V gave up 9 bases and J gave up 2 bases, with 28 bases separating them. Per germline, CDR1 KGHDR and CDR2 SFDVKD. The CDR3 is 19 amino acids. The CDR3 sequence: CATSTREPSRRDTYNEQFF. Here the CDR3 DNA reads TGTGCCACCTCGACCAGAGAACCTAGCAGGAGGGATACCTACAATGAGCAGTTCTTC.

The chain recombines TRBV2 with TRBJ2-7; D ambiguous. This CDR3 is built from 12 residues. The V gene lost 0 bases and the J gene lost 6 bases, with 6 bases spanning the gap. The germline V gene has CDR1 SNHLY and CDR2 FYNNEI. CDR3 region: CASSEAPREQYF. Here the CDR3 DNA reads TGTGCCAGCAGTGAAGCCCCTCGCGAGCAGTACTTC.

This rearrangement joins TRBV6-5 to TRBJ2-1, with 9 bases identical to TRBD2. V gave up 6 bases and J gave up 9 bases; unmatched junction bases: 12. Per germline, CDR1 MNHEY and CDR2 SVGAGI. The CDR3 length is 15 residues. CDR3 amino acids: CASRVAGGSAGEQFF. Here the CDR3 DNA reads TGTGCCAGCAGGGTTGCGGGAGGGTCGGCTGGTGAGCAGTTCTTC.

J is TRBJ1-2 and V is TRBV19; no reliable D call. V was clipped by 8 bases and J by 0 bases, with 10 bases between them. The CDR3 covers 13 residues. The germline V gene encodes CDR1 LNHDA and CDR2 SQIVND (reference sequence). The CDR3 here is CASVGTSNYGYTF. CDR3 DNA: TGTGCCAGTGTGGGCACATCTAACTATGGCTACACCTTC.

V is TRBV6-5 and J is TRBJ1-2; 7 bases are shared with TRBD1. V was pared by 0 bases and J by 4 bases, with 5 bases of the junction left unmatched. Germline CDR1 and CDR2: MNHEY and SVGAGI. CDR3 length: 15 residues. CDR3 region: CASSYSPGGGYGYTF. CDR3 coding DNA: TGTGCCAGCAGTTACTCCCCAGGGGGAGGCTATGGCTACACCTTC.

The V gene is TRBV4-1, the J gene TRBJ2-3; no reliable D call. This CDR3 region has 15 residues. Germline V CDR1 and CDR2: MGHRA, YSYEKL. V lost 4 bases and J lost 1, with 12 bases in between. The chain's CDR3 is CASSPLGRGTDTQYF. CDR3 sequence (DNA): TGCGCCAGCAGCCCCCTCGGCCGGGGCACAGATACGCAGTATTTT.

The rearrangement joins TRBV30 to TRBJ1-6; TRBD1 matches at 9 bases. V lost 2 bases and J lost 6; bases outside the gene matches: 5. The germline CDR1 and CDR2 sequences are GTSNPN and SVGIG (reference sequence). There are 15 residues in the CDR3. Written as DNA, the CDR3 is TGTGCCTGGAGTACAGGGGGCGCGTCTAATTCACCCCTCCACTTT. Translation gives CAWSTGGASNSPLHF.

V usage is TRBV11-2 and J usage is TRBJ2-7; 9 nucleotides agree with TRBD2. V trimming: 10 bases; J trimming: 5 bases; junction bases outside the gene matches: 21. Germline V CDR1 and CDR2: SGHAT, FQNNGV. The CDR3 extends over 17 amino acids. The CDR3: CAIQGPRWRREGNEQYF. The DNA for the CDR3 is TGTGCCATACAGGGACCAAGGTGGAGGCGGGAGGGTAACGAGCAGTACTTC.

The CDR3 bases are TGCGCCAGCAGCTCGGGACTAGCGGGTATTCTGGAGCAGTTCTTC. Translation: CASSSGLAGILEQFF. The chain has TRBV5-1 and TRBJ2-1, with 12 bases identical to TRBD2. The CDR3 sequence is 15 residues long. Losses at the gene ends were 3 bases for V and 10 bases for J; bases not matched to a gene: 8. Germline V lookup: CDR1 SGHRS, CDR2 YFSETQ.

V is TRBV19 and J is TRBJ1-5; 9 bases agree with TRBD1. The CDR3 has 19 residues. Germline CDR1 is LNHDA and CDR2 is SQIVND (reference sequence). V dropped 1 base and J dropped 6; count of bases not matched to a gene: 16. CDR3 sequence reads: CASSIAYTLQGAHLQPQHF. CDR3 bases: TGTGCCAGTAGTATAGCCTACACCCTACAGGGGGCGCATCTTCAGCCCCAGCATTTT.

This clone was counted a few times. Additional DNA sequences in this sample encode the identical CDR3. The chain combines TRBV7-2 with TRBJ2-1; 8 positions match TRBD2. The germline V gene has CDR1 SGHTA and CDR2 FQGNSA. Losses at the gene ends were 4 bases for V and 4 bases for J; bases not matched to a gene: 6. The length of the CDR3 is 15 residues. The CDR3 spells CASSSAGGSYNEQFF. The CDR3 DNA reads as TGTGCCAGCAGCTCTGCGGGGGGATCATACAATGAGCAGTTCTTC.

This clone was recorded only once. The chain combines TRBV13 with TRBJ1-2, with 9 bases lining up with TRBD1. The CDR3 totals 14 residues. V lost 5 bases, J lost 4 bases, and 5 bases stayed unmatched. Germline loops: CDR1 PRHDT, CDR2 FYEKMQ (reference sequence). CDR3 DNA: TGTGCCAGCAGCGCGGACAGGGGAAGCTATGGCTACACCTTC. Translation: CASSADRGSYGYTF.

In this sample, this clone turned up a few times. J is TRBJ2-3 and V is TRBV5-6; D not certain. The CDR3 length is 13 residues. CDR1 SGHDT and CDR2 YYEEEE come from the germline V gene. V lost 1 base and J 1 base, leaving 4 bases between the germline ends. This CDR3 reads CASSLRGTDTQYF. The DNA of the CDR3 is TGTGCCAGCAGCTTGCGGGGCACAGATACGCAGTATTTT.

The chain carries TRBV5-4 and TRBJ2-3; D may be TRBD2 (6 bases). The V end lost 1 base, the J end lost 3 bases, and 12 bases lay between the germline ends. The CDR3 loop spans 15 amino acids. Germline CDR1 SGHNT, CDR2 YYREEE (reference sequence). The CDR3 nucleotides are TGTGCCAGCAGCTTGTCGCTAGCGTTTACAGATACGCAGTATTTT. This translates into CASSLSLAFTDTQYF.

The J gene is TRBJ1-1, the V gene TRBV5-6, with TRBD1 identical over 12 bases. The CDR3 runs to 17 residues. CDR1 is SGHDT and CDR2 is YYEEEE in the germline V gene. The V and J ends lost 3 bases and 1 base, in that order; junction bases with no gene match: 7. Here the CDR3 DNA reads TGTGCCAGCAGCTGGGAAGGGACAGGGGGCACGAACACTGAAGCTTTCTTT. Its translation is CASSWEGTGGTNTEAFF. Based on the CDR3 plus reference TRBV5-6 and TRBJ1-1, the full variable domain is DAGVTQSPTHLIKTRGQQVTLRCSPKSGHDTVSWYQQALGQGPQFIFQYYEEEERQRGNFPDRFSGHQFPNYSSELNVNALLLGDSALYLCASSWEGTGGTNTEAFFGQGTRLTVV.

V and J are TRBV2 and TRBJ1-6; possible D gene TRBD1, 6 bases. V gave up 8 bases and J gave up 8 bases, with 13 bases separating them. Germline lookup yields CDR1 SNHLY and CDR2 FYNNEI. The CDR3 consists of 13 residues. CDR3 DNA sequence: TGTGCCAGCTTACGGACAGCAGATTCACCCCTCCACTTT. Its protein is CASLRTADSPLHF.